The rows below give T cell receptor beta chains drawn from one sample of a study of blood T cell repertoires in COVID-19. Repertoires were generated with immunoSEQ multiplex PCR, while TCRdb's copy carries only in-frame clones and drops some. The data contain approximately 65,000 clones, approximately 93% of them singletons. Material: peripheral blood. These receptor sequences come from a man between 70 and 80 years old with active COVID-19. Each CDR3 is given without its conserved first and last residue.

>TRBJ1-3|TRBV5-1
ASSFEGTYGNTIY
>TRBJ2-3|TRBV5-1
ASSLDSPRTDTQY
>TRBJ2-1|TRBV6-6
ASSYPSGGNNEQF
>TRBJ1-1|TRBV5-1
ASSSYPGSTEAF
>TRBJ1-4|TRBV19
ASSTPGGQFNEKLF
>TRBJ1-6|TRBV6-5
ASLRDRGSPLH
>TRBJ2-2|TRBV2
ASKGLAALEAGELF
>TRBJ1-6|TRBV6-2/TRBV6-3
ASSMGLSPLH
>TRBJ2-1|TRBV6-4
ASSPRTSGGAIEQF
>TRBJ1-1|TRBV19
ASTALSAGNTEAF
>TRBJ2-3|TRBV6-2/TRBV6-3
ASSYWRGVPDTQY
>TRBJ1-1|TRBV18
ASSQGGTEAF
>TRBJ1-5|TRBV2
ASRGQGNQPQH
>TRBJ2-2|TRBV27
ASRTGKNTGELF
>TRBJ1-1|TRBV29-1
SVATVNTEAF
>TRBJ2-1|TRBV27
ASSKPGLAGGNEQF
>TRBJ2-1|TRBV10-3
AISPGQTRNEQF
>TRBJ1-1|TRBV10-3
AISEDRVRTEAF
>TRBJ1-2|TRBV7-8
ASSSPTGNGYT
>TRBJ2-3|TRBV10-3
AITRTGTSGTDTQY
>TRBJ2-1|TRBV11-3
ASSLNSDTEQF
>TRBJ2-3|TRBV10-3
AISRGLAGVIRTDTQY
>TRBJ1-5|TRBV19
ASAYDSYSNQPQH
>TRBJ2-1|TRBV5-1
ASSLGPSGGGNEQF
>TRBJ2-5|TRBV19
ASTGTGTFDETQY
>TRBJ2-7|TRBV18
ASSPPGQDEQY
>TRBJ1-4|TRBV4-1
ASSLRVDEKLF
>TRBJ2-1|TRBV6-5
ASIGVGGFLEQF
>TRBJ1-2|TRBV3-1/TRBV3-2
ASSHTNYGYT
>TRBJ2-2|TRBV5-4
ASRPTSGGPGTGELF
>TRBJ1-5|TRBV18
ASSLALQGVSSNQPQH
>TRBJ2-5|TRBV4-1
ASSQGASGGSETQY
>TRBJ2-1|TRBV10-3
AITPGLAGGPGAEQF
>TRBJ2-1|TRBV5-6
ASSHDIYNEQF
>TRBJ2-5|TRBV7-6
ASSLAGGTTEETQY
>TRBJ1-2|TRBV10-2
ASSESLQGDYYGYT
>TRBJ2-5|TRBV5-5
ASSLLLAGGKETQY
>TRBJ2-2|TRBV19
ASSAWTGLGELF
>TRBJ1-6|TRBV6-4
ASSAPGQAPSPLH
>TRBJ2-1|TRBV6-5
ASTTGQVAFNEQF